This T cell receptor beta chain was recorded in a study of blood T cell repertoires in COVID-19. Study-level information: Italy, Spain and the United States were the sources of the convalescent and acute COVID-19 samples.

Libraries were prepared by immunoSEQ multiplex PCR; TCRdb keeps only in-frame clonotypes and omits some of them. Among roughly 48,000 clones listed, roughly 82% were seen once. Germline CDR1 reads LGHDT; CDR2 reads YNNKEL (reference sequence). The CDR3 runs 12 residues. The V gene lost 0 bases and the J gene lost 15 bases, with 12 bases spanning the gap. The TCR originated in a man aged 40-50 years with acute or convalescent COVID-19. The chain uses TRBV3-1 (or the pseudogene TRBV3-2) and TRBJ2-1, with D tentatively TRBD2 (6 bases). The sample taken for sequencing was peripheral blood. The CDR3, as DNA: TGTGCCAGCAGCCAAGATTCGGGGGAACTGTTCTTC. This sequence encodes CASSQDSGELFF.